This T cell receptor (beta chain) was obtained from a study of blood T cell repertoires in COVID-19. Study context: Recovery meant two consecutive negative NP/OP PCR tests, professional clearance, or resolved symptoms. Samples representing acute and convalescent COVID-19 were sourced from the United States, Italy and Spain.

The authors' processing: Cell counts per sample came from amplifying reference gene primers. The repertoire was sequenced with immunoSEQ multiplex PCR; TCRdb's copy has only in-frame clones and lacks some. V and J calls and clone size are copied from that table; D and trimming were computed from the DNA. The sample has approximately 190,000 clones, 70% to 90% seen once. CDR1 and CDR2 from the germline V gene are SGHRS and YFSETQ. V was pared by 4 bases and J by 6 bases, with 9 bases of the junction left unmatched. CDR3 length equals 14 residues. What was sequenced was PBMCs or T cells enriched from blood (not recorded which). V gene TRBV5-1 combines with J gene TRBJ2-7; 8 bases agree with TRBD1. This sequence originates from a woman in her forties in a cohort exposed to, infected with or recovered from COVID-19 (not recorded which). CDR3 in amino acids: CASSPDRETGEQYF. The CDR3 nucleotides are TGCGCCAGCAGCCCGGACAGGGAAACCGGCGAGCAGTACTTC.